This passage covers 5 T cell receptor beta chains from one sample sequenced in a study of T cell clonality in common variable immunodeficiency. Study-level results: In common variable immunodeficiency, TCR beta chains reportedly carried fewer deletions and N-nucleotide insertions.

For these TCRs, the target antigens are not known. Assay: immunoSEQ multiplex PCR; the TCRdb copy retains only in-frame clones and omits some. Altogether 30,000 to 35,000 clones were found in the sample, and no singletons occur. Sequenced: peripheral blood mononuclear cells. These receptors were obtained from a human donor with common variable immunodeficiency.

This clone was seen more than once but under ten times. Read coverage stops 3 residues before the CDR3 terminus; the germline J gene supplies the remainder. The chain is built from TRBV19 and TRBJ2-7, with TRBD1 matching 8 bases. Trimming removed 6 bases from V and 2 bases from J; junction bases left unmatched: 6. The germline CDR1 and CDR2 sequences are LNHDA and SQIVND (reference sequence). CDR3 length: 14 residues. The CDR3 is CASSLGQGTYEQYF. The DNA read from the CDR3 is TGTGCCAGTAGCCTAGGACAGGGCACCTACGAG.

In this sample, this clone turned up many times. The sequenced fragment ends 3 residues before the CDR3 boundary, so the rest is inferred from the germline J gene. The chain recombines TRBV12-5 with TRBJ1-1, with D uncertain. The CDR3 length is 10 residues. CDR1 is LGHNT, CDR2 FRNRAP, per germline. Trimming removed 10 bases at V and 1 base at J, with 4 bases between. The CDR3 here is CAIGNTEAFF. The DNA read from the CDR3 is TGTGCTATCGGGAACACTGAA.

In this sample, this clone turned up a few times. Read coverage stops 3 residues before the CDR3 terminus; the germline J gene supplies the remainder. The chain carries TRBV6-1 and TRBJ1-3; maybe TRBD1 (6 bases). The CDR3 extends over 13 amino acids. Trimming pared 2 bases from V and 7 bases from J, leaving 9 bases between. CDR1 and CDR2 from the germline V gene are MNHNS and SASEGT. The CDR3 DNA, read in part, is TGTGCCAGCAGTGAAACAGGGACCAACACC. Residues: CASSETGTNT. The complete CDR3 sequence is CASSETGTNTIYF.

Concerning this clone: The CDR3 end is not reached by the read, which stops 3 residues before it; the germline J gene fills it in. The chain has TRBV13 and TRBJ2-1; no definite D call. The CDR3 runs to 13 residues. V gave up 3 bases and J gave up 8 bases, with 11 bases separating them. Germline CDR1 PRHDT, CDR2 FYEKMQ (reference sequence). CDR3 bases read: TGTGCCAGCAGCTTTCCTCCTCGGTATGAG. This gives the protein CASSFPPRYE. Given in full, the CDR3 is CASSFPPRYEQFF.

As concerns this clone: Sequencing ends 3 residues short of the CDR3 end; the germline J gene provides the rest. The rearrangement joins TRBV30 to TRBJ2-7; possible D gene TRBD1, 6 bases. Germline loops: CDR1 GTSNPN, CDR2 SVGIG (reference sequence). The CDR3 totals 15 residues. V dropped 0 bases and J dropped 3 bases, with 15 bases sitting between them. CDR3 DNA (partial): TGTGCCTGGAGTGTAGGTTGGGGGCCCCGCTACGAG. Amino acids: CAWSVGWGPRYE. The whole CDR3 protein is CAWSVGWGPRYEQYF.